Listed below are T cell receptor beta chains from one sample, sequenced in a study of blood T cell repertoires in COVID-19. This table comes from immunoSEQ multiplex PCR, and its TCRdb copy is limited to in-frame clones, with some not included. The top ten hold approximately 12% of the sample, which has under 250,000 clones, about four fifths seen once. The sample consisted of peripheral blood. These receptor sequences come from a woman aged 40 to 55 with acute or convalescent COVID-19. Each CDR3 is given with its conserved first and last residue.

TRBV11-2	CASSTNRVGYTEAFF
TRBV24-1	CATSDPGQGPPYEQYF
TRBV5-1	CASSSGQINEKLFF
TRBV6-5	CASRVGAGELFF
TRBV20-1	CSASYREETQYF
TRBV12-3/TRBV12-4	CASSALGAEQYF
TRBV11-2	CASSSTTGVYGYTF
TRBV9	CASSLGTSGSYEQYF
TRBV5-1	CASSRRDREPDTQYF
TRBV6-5	CASSQGFDTEAFF
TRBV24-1	CATSRDGTGELFF
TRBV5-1	CASSFGVLDTEAFF
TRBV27	CASSLGQGITGELFF
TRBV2	CAGSGGAEDTQYF
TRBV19	CASSMVAGVSQPQHF
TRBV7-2	CASSLGLAGVSGELFF
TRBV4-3	CASSRGSGTSTDTQYF
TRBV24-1	CATSDATGSAFF
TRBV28	CASSLSGTGEDYGYTF
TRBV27	CASSLAGWDTQYF
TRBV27	CASRWGSYNEQFF
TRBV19	CASSIASGYEQYF
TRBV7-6	CASSSSRAGVITEAFF
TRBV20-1	CSASQGTGGTGELFF
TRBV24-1	CATSAAGERTDTQYF
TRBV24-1	CATSEVDRAPGELFF
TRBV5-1	CASTPRTGDAGELFF
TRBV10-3	CAISADGDEQYF
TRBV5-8	CASSSAGISGANVLTF
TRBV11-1	CASSSLGADSYEQYF
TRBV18	CASSPVQMNTEAFF
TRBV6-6	CASSYSVGAYEQYF
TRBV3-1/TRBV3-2	CASSPTGFSGNTIYF
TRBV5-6	CASSLPDRVGTEAFF
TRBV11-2	CASSLSPGTGLTGELFF
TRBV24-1	CATSDPGTGGDEQYF
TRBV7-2	CASSLGTAGGARIEQFF